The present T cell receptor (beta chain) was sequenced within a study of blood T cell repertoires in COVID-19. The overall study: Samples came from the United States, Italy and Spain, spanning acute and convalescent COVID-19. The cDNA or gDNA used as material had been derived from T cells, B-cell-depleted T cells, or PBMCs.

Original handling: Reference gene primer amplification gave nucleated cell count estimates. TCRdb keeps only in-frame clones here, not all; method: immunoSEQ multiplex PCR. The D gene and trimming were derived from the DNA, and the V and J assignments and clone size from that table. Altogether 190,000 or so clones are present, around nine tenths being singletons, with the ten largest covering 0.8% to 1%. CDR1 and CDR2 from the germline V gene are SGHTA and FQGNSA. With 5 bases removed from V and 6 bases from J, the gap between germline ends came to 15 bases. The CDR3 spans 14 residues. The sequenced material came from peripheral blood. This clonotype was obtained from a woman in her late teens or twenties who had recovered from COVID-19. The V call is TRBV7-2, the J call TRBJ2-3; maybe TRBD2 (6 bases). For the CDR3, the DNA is TGTGCCAGCAGCATGGGACTTCCCCCGGATACGCAGTATTTT. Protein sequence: CASSMGLPPDTQYF.